What follows describes a single T cell receptor (beta chain). Germline loops: CDR1 LNHDA, CDR2 SQIVND (reference sequence). Trimming shortened V by 4 bases and J by 4 bases, and 15 bases separated the two germline ends. The CDR3 has 15 amino acids. Sequencing was performed with immunoSEQ multiplex PCR; in TCRdb, only in-frame clones are kept and a portion is missing. The sample yields 60,000 to 65,000 clones, around 87% seen once. The data were taken from a study of technical replicates of blood from a few donors. Material: PBMCs. This TCR was sampled from a human donor in good health. Some clones in this sample may be carry-over from other donors' samples. V is TRBV19 and J is TRBJ2-3; TRBD2 might be the D (6 bases). The CDR3: CASSSTGPGADTQYF. The CDR3 DNA reads TGTGCCAGTAGTAGCACGGGCCCGGGGGCAGATACGCAGTATTTT.